This entry features one T cell receptor beta chain sequence. Patients selected for sequencing had displayed CD8+CD57+ cell expansion by flow cytometry. Germline CDR1 and CDR2: ENHRY and SYGVKD. This CDR3 spans 14 amino acids. Trimming took off 10 bases at V and 5 bases at J, with 20 bases between the two ends. The data belong to a study of CD8+CD57+ T cells in acquired aplastic anemia. Profiling that covered TCR beta VDJ and CDR3 relied on genomic DNA as its template. From the reads, TCRdb called clonotypes with MiXCR, one entry per CDR3 protein. The sample lists around 150,000 distinct CDR3 sequences, less than 50% occurring once.

V and J are TRBV10-3 and TRBJ1-1, with D unresolved. The clonotype originates from a human donor with aplastic anemia. Sequenced material: sorted CD4+, CD8+, or CD8+CD57+ T cells (not recorded which) from PBMCs. The CDR3 here is CASSQIRSQTEAFF. CDR3 bases: TGTGCCAGCAGCCAGATACGGAGTCAAACTGAAGCTTTCTTT.